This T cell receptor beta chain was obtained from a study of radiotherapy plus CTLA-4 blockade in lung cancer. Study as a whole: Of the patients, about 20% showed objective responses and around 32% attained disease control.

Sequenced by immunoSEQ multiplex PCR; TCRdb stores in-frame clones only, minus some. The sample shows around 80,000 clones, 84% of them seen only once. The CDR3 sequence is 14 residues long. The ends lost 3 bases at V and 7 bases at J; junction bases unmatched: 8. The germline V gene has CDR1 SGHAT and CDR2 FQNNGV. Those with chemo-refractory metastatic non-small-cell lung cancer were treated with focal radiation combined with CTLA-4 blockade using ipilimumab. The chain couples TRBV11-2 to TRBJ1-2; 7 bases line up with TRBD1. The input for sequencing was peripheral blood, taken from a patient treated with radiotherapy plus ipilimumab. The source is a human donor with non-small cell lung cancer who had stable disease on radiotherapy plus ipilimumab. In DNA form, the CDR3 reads TGTGCCAGCAGCTTGGGGGTGACAGGGTTTGGCTACACCTTC. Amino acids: CASSLGVTGFGYTF.